The 30 T cell receptor beta chains listed next were all sequenced from one sample in a study of blood T cell repertoires in COVID-19. Sequencing used immunoSEQ multiplex PCR; TCRdb keeps in-frame clones, though not all of them. The sample carries about 85,000 clones, around 89% recorded once. The material sequenced was peripheral blood. All receptors derive from a woman aged 80 or over with active or convalescent COVID-19.

This rearrangement joins TRBV2 to TRBJ1-2; 8 nucleotides agree with TRBD1. Germline V gene data show CDR1 as SNHLY and CDR2 as FYNNEI. V lost 2 bases and J lost 5; bases outside the gene matches: 4. The length of the CDR3 is 14 residues. The CDR3 reads CASSEQGAEYGYTF. The CDR3 DNA sequence: TGTGCCAGCAGTGAACAGGGGGCGGAATATGGCTACACCTTC.

The chain links TRBV9 to TRBJ2-3, with TRBD2 identical over 10 bases. The junction had 5 bases not matched to a gene; V was cut back by 0 bases and J by 4 bases. The germline V gene encodes CDR1 SGDLS and CDR2 YYNGEE. CDR3 size: 16 residues. The CDR3 coding sequence is TGTGCCAGCAGCGTAGTGCTAGCGGGAGACCCAGATACGCAGTATTTT. It codes for CASSVVLAGDPDTQYF.

The chain's CDR3 is CASSSRVNTEAFF. CDR3 DNA sequence: TGTGCCAGCAGCTCTCGGGTGAACACTGAAGCTTTCTTT. This chain links TRBV11-2 with TRBJ1-1; D not certain. The CDR3 covers 13 residues. Germline V gene data show CDR1 as SGHAT and CDR2 as FQNNGV. Trimming took 4 bases from V and 0 from J, leaving 6 bases between them. Complete variable domain (other parts from reference TRBV11-2 and TRBJ1-1): EAGVAQSPRYKIIEKRQSVAFWCNPISGHATLYWYQQILGQGPKLLIQFQNNGVVDDSQLPKDRFSAERLKGVDSTLKIQPAKLEDSAVYLCASSSRVNTEAFFGQGTRLTVV.

The V and J genes are TRBV7-9 and TRBJ2-1; 8 nucleotides line up with TRBD2. The CDR3 is 16 amino acids. Germline values: CDR1 SEHNR, CDR2 FQNEAQ (reference sequence). With 1 base clipped from V and 1 base from J, the junction kept 3 bases outside the gene matches. CDR3 residues: CASSLVLAGSYNEQFF. DNA of the CDR3: TGTGCCAGCAGCTTAGTGTTAGCGGGATCCTACAATGAGCAGTTCTTC.

The V call is TRBV2, the J call TRBJ2-1; no clear D gene. V lost 0 bases and J lost 14, with 8 bases in between. The CDR3 covers 11 residues. Germline V gene data show CDR1 as SNHLY and CDR2 as FYNNEI. This CDR3 is CASSEANMEFF. The CDR3 DNA reads as TGTGCCAGCAGTGAAGCCAACATGGAGTTCTTC.

The V gene is TRBV4-3, the J gene TRBJ2-3, with 9 positions matching TRBD1. V lost 2 bases and J lost 3; bases outside the gene matches: 6. Germline CDR1 and CDR2: LGHNA and YSLEER. This CDR3 region has 16 residues. CDR3 region: CASSQLAGQGTDTQYF. Written as DNA, the CDR3 is TGCGCCAGCAGCCAATTGGCGGGACAGGGAACAGATACGCAGTATTTT.

The chain joins TRBV19 to TRBJ2-1, with 9 bases identical to TRBD1. With 6 bases clipped from V and 3 bases from J, the junction kept 6 bases outside the gene matches. The CDR3 loop spans 15 amino acids. Germline lookup yields CDR1 LNHDA and CDR2 SQIVND (reference sequence). The CDR3 bases are TGTGCCAGTAGCGCGGGGGACAGGGTCTACAATGAGCAGTTCTTC. It yields the protein CASSAGDRVYNEQFF.

The chain is built from TRBV12-3 or TRBV12-4 and TRBJ2-5; maybe TRBD2 (6 bases). V lost 3 bases and J 4 bases, leaving 9 bases between the germline ends. The CDR3 extends over 13 amino acids. This CDR3 reads CASSFAEGETQYF. The CDR3 DNA is TGTGCCAGCAGTTTTGCGGAGGGAGAGACCCAGTACTTC.

This clone has only a few counts. The rearrangement joins TRBV15 to TRBJ1-1; TRBD1 might be the D (6 bases). V was shortened by 2 bases and J by 1 base, with 11 bases between the two germline ends. The CDR3 loop spans 15 amino acids. Germline V gives CDR1 LNHNV, CDR2 YYDKDF (reference sequence). CDR3 nucleotide sequence: TGTGCCACCAGCAGACCCAAGACAGGGAACACTGAAGCTTTCTTT. Its translation is CATSRPKTGNTEAFF.

The chain uses TRBV28 and TRBJ2-7; 9 positions match TRBD1. This CDR3 is 14 amino acids long. V dropped 10 bases and J dropped 0; count of bases not matched to a gene: 7. In germline, CDR1 is MDHEN, CDR2 SYDVKM. Written as DNA, the CDR3 is TGTGCCATCAACCGGGACAGGGTCTCCTACGAGCAGTACTTC. It codes for CAINRDRVSYEQYF.

This clone has just one count. The chain couples TRBV24-1 to TRBJ2-3; no reliable D call. Trimming stripped 3 bases from V and 0 bases from J, with 3 bases between. Germline CDR1 and CDR2: KGHDR and SFDVKD. The CDR3 extends over 13 amino acids. The CDR3 DNA reads as TGTGCCACCAGTGATCCAAGCACAGATACGCAGTATTTT. The encoded protein is CATSDPSTDTQYF.

The genes are TRBV28 and TRBJ2-1; 8 nucleotides agree with TRBD2. The CDR3 extends over 15 amino acids. The junction had 6 bases not matched to a gene; V was cut back by 5 bases and J by 3 bases. Germline CDR1 MDHEN, CDR2 SYDVKM. The CDR3 DNA reads TGTGCCAGCAGTCCCGGGGGGGGAGGCTACAATGAGCAGTTCTTC. As protein: CASSPGGGGYNEQFF.

V and J are TRBV10-3 and TRBJ1-5; possible D gene TRBD1, 5 bases. V was pared by 6 bases and J by 6 bases, with 18 bases between. CDR1 ENHRY and CDR2 SYGVKD come from the germline V gene. This CDR3 comprises 15 residues. CDR3 in amino acids: CAISDSGSVRQPQHF. The DNA of the CDR3 is TGTGCCATCAGCGATTCAGGGTCGGTTCGTCAGCCCCAGCATTTT.

J is TRBJ2-1 and V is TRBV30; 8 nucleotides align to TRBD1. The CDR3 is 15 residues long. The germline CDR1 and CDR2 sequences are GTSNPN and SVGIG (reference sequence). V shed 2 bases, J shed 7 bases, and the junction held 10 bases outside the gene matches. The CDR3 spells CAWSPRGQGRNEQFF. In nucleotides, the CDR3 is TGTGCCTGGAGTCCAAGAGGACAGGGTCGGAATGAGCAGTTCTTC. Supplemented by reference TRBV30 and TRBJ2-1, the full variable domain reads SQTIHQWPATLVQPVGSPLSLECTVEGTSNPNLYWYRQAAGRGLQLLFYSVGIGQISSEVPQNLSASRPQDRQFILSSKKLLLSDSGFYLCAWSPRGQGRNEQFFGPGTRLTVL.

The chain's CDR3 is CASSLGLTGNTEAFF. The CDR3 nucleotides are TGTGCCAGCAGCTTAGGCCTCACAGGGAACACTGAAGCTTTCTTT. This chain joins TRBV7-8 and TRBJ1-1, with a tentative D call TRBD1 (5 bases). The germline CDR1 and CDR2 sequences are SGHVS and FQNEAQ. The V end lost 1 base, the J end lost 1 base, and 10 bases lay between the germline ends. The CDR3 extends over 15 amino acids.

The chain has TRBV3-1 (or the pseudogene TRBV3-2) and TRBJ1-3; D not resolved. CDR1 is LGHDT and CDR2 is YNNKEL in the germline V gene (reference sequence). Trimming stripped 5 bases from V and 2 bases from J, with 10 bases between. This CDR3 has 14 amino acids. CDR3 in amino acids: CASSARGPGNTIYF. In nucleotides, the CDR3 is TGTGCCAGCAGCGCCCGCGGGCCTGGAAACACCATATATTTT.

This clone was observed once. The V and J genes are TRBV6-5 and TRBJ1-1, with 7 bases identical to TRBD1. CDR3 size: 15 residues. Germline V gives CDR1 MNHEY, CDR2 SVGAGI. Trimming cost V 1 base and J 3 bases; bases outside gene matches: 5. This chain's CDR3 is CASSYFRGTHTEAFF. The CDR3 coding sequence is TGTGCCAGCAGTTACTTCAGGGGGACACACACTGAAGCTTTCTTT.

The chain is built from TRBV7-9 and TRBJ2-7, with D perhaps matching TRBD1 (6 bases). Germline V gene lookup returns CDR1 SEHNR and CDR2 FQNEAQ (reference sequence). With 5 bases removed from V and 7 bases from J, the gap between germline ends came to 27 bases. The CDR3 loop spans 17 amino acids. Here the CDR3 reads CASSPYGRGAGIGEQYF. The CDR3 bases are TGTGCCAGCAGCCCCTATGGCAGGGGAGCCGGGATTGGGGAGCAGTACTTC.

The chain couples TRBV7-2 to TRBJ1-6, with 7 bases fitting TRBD1. Germline trimming cut 5 bases from V and 9 bases from J; bases unmatched to any gene: 4. Per germline, CDR1 SGHTA and CDR2 FQGNSA. The length of the CDR3 is 13 residues. The CDR3 DNA sequence: TGTGCCAGCAGCGCCAGGGGGAGTTCACCCCTCCACTTT. This codes for CASSARGSSPLHF. The whole variable domain, remainder taken from reference TRBV7-2 and TRBJ1-6, is GAGVSQSPSNKVTEKGKDVELRCDPISGHTALYWYRQSLGQGLEFLIYFQGNSAPDKSGLPSDRFSAERTGGSVSTLTIQRTQQEDSAVYLCASSARGSSPLHFGNGTRLTVT.

This clone appeared once. The chain carries TRBV5-1 and TRBJ2-5; 9 bases agree with TRBD1. Germline V lookup: CDR1 SGHRS, CDR2 YFSETQ. The CDR3 length is 15 residues. V shed 6 bases and J 1 base; nucleotides not matched to a gene: 7. The CDR3 DNA reads TGCGCCAGCAAACTTATGACAGGGGGCCAAGAGACCCAGTACTTC. Translation gives CASKLMTGGQETQYF.

The chain employs TRBV7-8 and TRBJ2-2, with D possibly TRBD1 on 6 matching bases. CDR1 SGHVS and CDR2 FQNEAQ come from the germline V gene. The CDR3 is made up of 14 amino acids. With 2 bases removed from V and 5 bases from J, the gap between germline ends came to 9 bases. This CDR3 is CASSLIQGTGELFF. The DNA of the CDR3 is TGTGCCAGCAGCTTAATCCAGGGGACCGGGGAGCTGTTTTTT.

J is TRBJ2-3 and V is TRBV30; 7 bases line up with TRBD2. CDR3 length equals 15 residues. Looked up from germline, CDR1 is GTSNPN and CDR2 is SVGIG (reference sequence). V dropped 0 bases and J dropped 0; count of bases not matched to a gene: 3. DNA for the CDR3: TGTGCCTGGAGTGTACTGGGAGGGAGCACAGATACGCAGTATTTT. It yields the protein CAWSVLGGSTDTQYF.

This chain connects TRBV20-1 to TRBJ2-5; 7 bases agree with TRBD2. The CDR3 length is 14 residues. The germline V gene has CDR1 DFQATT and CDR2 SNEGSKA (reference sequence). The J segment lost 5 bases and the V segment lost 3 bases, leaving 9 bases of the junction unmatched. CDR3 region: CSASNAGEGETQYF. CDR3 nucleotide sequence: TGCAGTGCTAGTAATGCGGGGGAAGGTGAGACCCAGTACTTC.

This chain connects TRBV9 to TRBJ2-5; 8 bases map to TRBD1. CDR3 length: 15 amino acids. Germline V gene lookup returns CDR1 SGDLS and CDR2 YYNGEE. With 4 bases clipped from V and 5 bases from J, the junction kept 10 bases outside the gene matches. The CDR3 DNA sequence: TGTGCCAGCAGCCCAGGACAGGGTGCGACGGAGACCCAGTACTTC. Residues: CASSPGQGATETQYF.

The chain has TRBV5-4 and TRBJ2-2; D is perhaps TRBD1 (6 bases). The CDR3 contains 14 residues. V lost 4 bases to trimming and J lost 1 base, with 8 bases between them. Germline lookup yields CDR1 SGHNT and CDR2 YYREEE (reference sequence). CDR3 loop: CASSPGQNTGELFF. The CDR3, as DNA: TGTGCCAGCAGCCCGGGACAGAACACCGGGGAGCTGTTTTTT.

This clone was observed a handful of times. The gene calls are TRBV4-1 and TRBJ1-5; D call uncertain. This CDR3 contains 15 residues. Germline-derived CDR1 and CDR2 are MGHRA and YSYEKL. The V end lost 0 bases, the J end lost 2 bases, and 8 bases lay between the germline ends. CDR3 DNA sequence: TGCGCCAGCAGCCAAGATTGGAGGGGCAATCAGCCCCAGCATTTT. Residues: CASSQDWRGNQPQHF.

The chain links TRBV5-6 to TRBJ1-6, with TRBD1 matching 8 bases. V lost 4 bases and J lost 3; bases outside the gene matches: 6. The CDR3 sequence is 16 residues long. CDR1 is SGHDT and CDR2 is YYEEEE in the germline V gene. In DNA form, the CDR3 reads TGTGCCAGCAGCGTGAACAGGGGGATCTATAATTCACCCCTCCACTTT. Amino acid sequence: CASSVNRGIYNSPLHF.

The gene calls are TRBV9 and TRBJ1-2; TRBD1 matches 9 bases. The germline gives CDR1 SGDLS, CDR2 YYNGEE. The CDR3 is made up of 14 amino acids. The V segment lost 3 bases and the J segment 8 bases; nucleotides outside the gene matches: 8. CDR3 loop: CASSETGQGHGYTF. The CDR3 DNA sequence: TGTGCCAGCAGCGAGACGGGACAGGGCCACGGCTACACCTTC.

The rearrangement links TRBV28 to TRBJ1-2; TRBD1 might be the D (5 bases). Trimming pared 5 bases from V and 4 bases from J, leaving 8 bases between. The CDR3 has 12 residues. In germline, CDR1 is MDHEN, CDR2 SYDVKM. The CDR3 sequence: CASSPDIYGYTF. CDR3 nucleotides: TGTGCCAGCAGTCCGGACATCTATGGCTACACCTTC.

V and J are TRBV5-1 and TRBJ1-2; D is unresolved. Germline-derived CDR1 and CDR2 are SGHRS and YFSETQ. The V end was cut by 4 bases, the J end by 4 bases, with 11 bases between. The CDR3 is 13 amino acids. DNA for the CDR3: TGCGCCAGCAGCCCGGGAGAACTCTATGGCTACACCTTC. This translates into CASSPGELYGYTF. The variable domain in full, with the rest retrieved from reference TRBV5-1 and TRBJ1-2, is KAGVTQTPRYLIKTRGQQVTLSCSPISGHRSVSWYQQTPGQGLQFLFEYFSETQRNKGNFPGRFSGRQFSNSRSEMNVSTLELGDSALYLCASSPGELYGYTFGSGTRLTVV.